The clone carrying this T cell receptor beta chain was seen many times. Its target is unknown. Time point described: sample taken at primary tumor resection. Individual TCR cDNA molecules each bore their own unique molecular identifier. TCRdb ran MiXCR on the 5' RACE reads and lists one entry per CDR3 protein. There are 9,400 or so distinct CDR3 sequences in the sample; 8.5% to 9% occur only once, and roughly 13% lies in the top ten. This sample is drawn from a study of spatial heterogeneity in lung cancer. The study's findings and limits: Tumor mutation count correlated with how many alpha and beta TCRs expanded intratumorally.

Germline V gene sequence: CDR1 SQVTM, CDR2 ANQGSEA. The CDR3 has 14 residues. V lost 6 bases and J lost 4; bases outside the gene matches: 6. The specimen comprised lung tumor tissue, sampled at surgery. The rearrangement joins TRBV29-1 to TRBJ2-1; the match to TRBD2 covers 10 bases. The origin of this receptor is a female donor with early-stage non-small cell lung cancer. The CDR3 loop is CSVQAGGKYNEQFF. CDR3 in DNA: TGCAGCGTCCAAGCGGGGGGGAAATACAATGAGCAGTTCTTC.